One T cell receptor beta chain is described in this entry. When sampled, the donors appeared nominally healthy, though they likely had unrecorded immune exposures. The data stem from a study of cytomegalovirus exposure and HLA in healthy donors. This CDR3 is built from 13 residues. Germline CDR1 and CDR2: KGHSH and LQKENI. Losses at the gene ends were 3 bases for V and 12 bases for J; bases not matched to a gene: 5. The PCR used 60 Vbeta and 13 Jbeta primers. Clones were read by immunoSEQ multiplex PCR, and TCRdb kept only the in-frame ones, dropping some. The sample includes around 40,000 clones, around 70% of them seen just once.

This sequence joins TRBV18 and TRBJ1-4; 9 nucleotides match TRBD1. Sequenced: PBMCs. The source is a woman in her thirties in good health and CMV-seronegative. The CDR3 region is CASSPDRGEELFF. The CDR3, as DNA: TGTGCCAGCTCACCGGACAGGGGTGAGGAACTGTTTTTT. The variable domain in full, completed from reference TRBV18 and TRBJ1-4, reads NAGVMQNPRHLVRRRGQEARLRCSPMKGHSHVYWYRQLPEEGLKFMVYLQKENIIDESGMPKERFSAEFPKEGPSILRIQQVVRGDSAAYFCASSPDRGEELFFGSGTQLSVL.